The 23 T cell receptor beta chains below were found in one sample sequenced in a study of blood T cell repertoires in COVID-19. Some clones are missing from TCRdb's copy, which holds only in-frame ones; the method was immunoSEQ multiplex PCR. The sample lists about 370,000 clones; more than 80% were seen once. Sequencing was performed on peripheral blood. The receptors derive from a woman aged 25 to 39 with COVID-19, enrolled during active disease.

V usage is TRBV10-1 and J usage is TRBJ2-2; TRBD1 might be the D (6 bases). The CDR3 is 14 amino acids. V lost 8 bases to trimming and J lost 1 base, with 11 bases between them. Germline V gene data show CDR1 as WNHNN and CDR2 as SYGVQD (reference sequence). This CDR3 reads CASGQSQNTGELFF. Here the CDR3 DNA reads TGCGCCAGCGGACAGTCCCAGAACACCGGGGAGCTGTTTTTT.

The chain is built from TRBV19 and TRBJ2-4; 11 bases fit TRBD2. Germline V CDR1 and CDR2: LNHDA, SQIVND (reference sequence). The CDR3 consists of 16 residues. Germline trimming cut 8 bases from V and 7 bases from J; bases unmatched to any gene: 13. The CDR3: CASGVSGGAWENIQYF. The CDR3 bases are TGTGCCAGTGGTGTTAGCGGGGGGGCATGGGAGAACATTCAGTACTTC.

The CDR3 DNA reads TGTGCCAGCAGCTTACTGGGCGGGACGGAAAATGAAAAACTGTTTTTT. This encodes CASSLLGGTENEKLFF. The gene calls are TRBV11-2 and TRBJ1-4; tentatively, D is TRBD1 (5 bases). CDR1 is SGHAT and CDR2 is FQNNGV in the germline V gene. The length of the CDR3 is 16 residues. The V gene lost 2 bases and the J gene lost 5 bases, with 15 bases spanning the gap.

The chain recombines TRBV6-4 with TRBJ2-3; no firm D call. V was clipped by 2 bases and J by 4 bases, with 10 bases between them. Germline assignment: CDR1 MRHNA and CDR2 SNTAGT. The CDR3 sequence is 14 residues long. The CDR3 sequence: CASSDGYGSDTQYF. CDR3 bases: TGTGCCAGCAGTGACGGCTACGGGTCAGATACGCAGTATTTT.

V gene TRBV2 combines with J gene TRBJ1-6; no firm D call. Germline CDR1 SNHLY, CDR2 FYNNEI. Trimming took off 5 bases at V and 1 base at J, with 9 bases between the two ends. The CDR3 is 15 residues long. The CDR3 nucleotides read TGTGCCAGCAGTCAGGCAGGTTCCTATAATTCACCCCTCCACTTT. This encodes CASSQAGSYNSPLHF.

The chain recombines TRBV18 with TRBJ2-3; a weak D match, TRBD1 (5 bases). With 1 base removed from V and 1 base from J, the gap between germline ends came to 12 bases. CDR3 size: 16 residues. Per germline, CDR1 KGHSH and CDR2 LQKENI. The CDR3 bases are TGTGCCAGCTCACCACAGGGGCCACTCGGCACAGATACGCAGTATTTT. Its translation: CASSPQGPLGTDTQYF.

V gene TRBV5-1 combines with J gene TRBJ2-5, with 11 bases that match TRBD1. V lost 2 bases, J lost 1 base, and 4 bases stayed unmatched. The CDR3 totals 16 residues. Germline V gene lookup returns CDR1 SGHRS and CDR2 YFSETQ. CDR3 nucleotide sequence: TGCGCCAGCAGCTTATGGACAGGGGGCTCCCAAGAGACCCAGTACTTC. Protein: CASSLWTGGSQETQYF. Full variable domain (remainder filled in from reference TRBV5-1 and TRBJ2-5): KAGVTQTPRYLIKTRGQQVTLSCSPISGHRSVSWYQQTPGQGLQFLFEYFSETQRNKGNFPGRFSGRQFSNSRSEMNVSTLELGDSALYLCASSLWTGGSQETQYFGPGTRLLVL.

V usage is TRBV27 and J usage is TRBJ2-3; D may be TRBD2 (5 bases). In germline, CDR1 is MNHEY, CDR2 SMNVEV (reference sequence). The germline V and J ends were trimmed by 6 bases and 3 bases, with 19 bases remaining between them. This CDR3 spans 16 amino acids. The CDR3 DNA reads TGTGCCAGCAGGCCCCCCCTAGCTATCGAAACAGATACGCAGTATTTT. This encodes CASRPPLAIETDTQYF.

V gene TRBV2 combines with J gene TRBJ1-2; 10 nucleotides align to TRBD1. V shed 6 bases, J shed 8 bases, and the junction held 9 bases outside the gene matches. The V gene's germline CDR1 is SNHLY and CDR2 FYNNEI. The length of the CDR3 is 14 residues. The CDR3 DNA sequence: TGTGCCAGCAGGTGGAGACAGGGGGCAGGGGGCTACACCTTC. Translated, it gives CASRWRQGAGGYTF.

V is TRBV13 and J is TRBJ2-7; 8 nucleotides agree with TRBD1. The CDR3 is 13 amino acids. Germline trimming cut 5 bases from V and 3 bases from J; bases unmatched to any gene: 3. Germline CDR1 and CDR2: PRHDT and FYEKMQ (reference sequence). The DNA of the CDR3 is TGTGCCAGCAGCCGCGACAGGGGCTACGAGCAGTACTTC. Translated: CASSRDRGYEQYF. The full variable domain, completed using reference TRBV13 and TRBJ2-7, is AAGVIQSPRHLIKEKRETATLKCYPIPRHDTVYWYQQGPGQDPQFLISFYEKMQSDKGSIPDRFSAQQFSDYHSELNMSSLELGDSALYFCASSRDRGYEQYFGPGTRLTVT.

In its sample, this clone was seen a few times. This chain joins TRBV7-9 and TRBJ1-5, with 7 bases matching TRBD1. J lost 2 bases, V lost 1 base, and 8 bases had no gene match. Germline V gene lookup returns CDR1 SEHNR and CDR2 FQNEAQ (reference sequence). CDR3 length: 17 residues. CDR3 nucleotide sequence: TGTGCCAGCAGCTTAGGACAGGGCATTAGGGGCAATCAGCCCCAGCATTTT. As protein: CASSLGQGIRGNQPQHF.

The V call is TRBV5-4, the J call TRBJ1-1; the D is unclear. CDR1 is SGHNT and CDR2 is YYREEE in the germline V gene (reference sequence). This CDR3 has 15 residues. Trimming took off 0 bases at V and 0 bases at J, with 9 bases between the two ends. In nucleotides, the CDR3 is TGTGCCAGCAGCTTGGTTGGCTCCATGAACACTGAAGCTTTCTTT. The encoded protein is CASSLVGSMNTEAFF. Variable domain in full (rest from reference TRBV5-4 and TRBJ1-1): ETGVTQSPTHLIKTRGQQVTLRCSSQSGHNTVSWYQQALGQGPQFIFQYYREEENGRGNFPPRFSGLQFPNYSSELNVNALELDDSALYLCASSLVGSMNTEAFFGQGTRLTVV.

V is TRBV5-6 and J is TRBJ2-7, with 7 bases matching TRBD1. Germline loops: CDR1 SGHDT, CDR2 YYEEEE. There are 12 residues in the CDR3. V lost 3 bases, J lost 5 bases, and 2 bases stayed unmatched. CDR3 sequence: CASSYGQDEQYF. In DNA form, the CDR3 reads TGTGCCAGCAGCTATGGACAGGACGAGCAGTACTTC.

The rearrangement joins TRBV7-6 to TRBJ2-3; TRBD1 agrees at 7 bases. The V gene's germline CDR1 is SGHVS and CDR2 FNYEAQ. The CDR3 contains 17 residues. The trim removed 2 bases at V and 2 bases at J, leaving 10 bases unmatched. The CDR3 DNA reads as TGTGCCAGCAGCTTACCTCGGGACAGCCAGAACACAGATACGCAGTATTTT. This codes for CASSLPRDSQNTDTQYF.

The J gene is TRBJ2-3, the V gene TRBV3-1 (or the pseudogene TRBV3-2), with 8 bases that match TRBD2. Germline V lookup: CDR1 LGHDT, CDR2 YNNKEL (reference sequence). The CDR3 extends over 15 amino acids. V lost 0 bases and J lost 4; bases outside the gene matches: 3. As DNA, the CDR3 is TGTGCCAGCAGCCAAGATGGGACTAGGGCAGATACGCAGTATTTT. Translation: CASSQDGTRADTQYF.

Points on this clone: This sample includes further DNA sequences coding for the same CDR3. V gene TRBV5-1 combines with J gene TRBJ1-1, with unresolved D. This CDR3 comprises 13 residues. The V and J ends lost 0 bases and 1 base respectively, with 4 bases between them. The germline V gene has CDR1 SGHRS and CDR2 YFSETQ. The CDR3: CASSLGGNTEAFF. CDR3 bases: TGCGCCAGCAGCTTGGGAGGGAACACTGAAGCTTTCTTT.

In its sample, this clone was seen a few times. This rearrangement joins TRBV10-3 to TRBJ1-2; 7 positions agree with TRBD1. V shed 10 bases, J shed 3 bases, and the junction held 5 bases outside the gene matches. Germline CDR1 ENHRY, CDR2 SYGVKD. The CDR3 length is 12 residues. The CDR3 sequence: CATTGADYGYTF. CDR3 DNA sequence: TGTGCCACTACAGGGGCTGACTATGGCTACACCTTC.

V gene TRBV24-1 combines with J gene TRBJ2-2, with D possibly matching TRBD1 (6 bases). The CDR3 runs to 14 residues. Per the germline V gene, CDR1 is KGHDR and CDR2 is SFDVKD. Trimming took 3 bases from V and 4 from J, leaving 8 bases between them. CDR3 DNA: TGTGCCACCAGTGATGGACAGCCCACCGGGGAGCTGTTTTTT. The encoded protein is CATSDGQPTGELFF.

Details on this clone: Other DNA variants within this sample encode the same CDR3. This chain links TRBV5-4 with TRBJ2-5; 9 bases match TRBD1. V gave up 2 bases and J gave up 5 bases; unmatched junction bases: 1. The CDR3 has 13 amino acids. Germline CDR1 SGHNT, CDR2 YYREEE (reference sequence). Here the CDR3 reads CASSLDRGETQYF. The CDR3 DNA follows: TGTGCCAGCAGCTTAGACAGGGGGGAGACCCAGTACTTC.

V is TRBV4-1 and J is TRBJ2-6; maybe TRBD1 (5 bases). Germline CDR1 reads MGHRA; CDR2 reads YSYEKL. Deletions cut 0 bases from V and 0 bases from J, with 9 bases between. The CDR3 runs 17 residues. CDR3 region: CASSQEAGHSGANVLTF. The CDR3 DNA reads TGCGCCAGCAGCCAAGAGGCAGGGCACTCTGGGGCCAACGTCCTGACTTTC.

The chain couples TRBV9 to TRBJ2-3, with 8 bases aligning to TRBD2. Unmatched junction bases numbered 12, after V lost 4 bases and J lost 2 bases. The germline V gene has CDR1 SGDLS and CDR2 YYNGEE. The CDR3 runs to 17 residues. As DNA, the CDR3 is TGTGCCAGCAGCACCCGGGGGGGGAGGCGAGTCACAGATACGCAGTATTTT. It translates to CASSTRGGRRVTDTQYF. Full variable domain (rest looked up from reference TRBV9 and TRBJ2-3): DSGVTQTPKHLITATGQRVTLRCSPRSGDLSVYWYQQSLDQGLQFLIQYYNGEERAKGNILERFSAQQFPDLHSELNLSSLELGDSALYFCASSTRGGRRVTDTQYFGPGTRLTVL.

This chain uses TRBV27 with TRBJ2-1; 10 bases fit TRBD2. CDR1 MNHEY and CDR2 SMNVEV come from the germline V gene (reference sequence). After removal of 5 bases from V and 6 bases from J, the junction contained 13 bases not matched to a gene. The CDR3 runs to 17 residues. This chain's CDR3 is CASSTRAPSGRGNEQFF. In DNA form, the CDR3 reads TGTGCCAGCAGTACCCGAGCCCCTAGCGGGAGAGGCAATGAGCAGTTCTTC.

In this sample, this clone turned up a few times. This chain joins TRBV20-1 and TRBJ2-1; D might be TRBD2 (6 bases). Germline V lookup: CDR1 DFQATT, CDR2 SNEGSKA (reference sequence). Trimming left V 3 bases short and J 6 bases short, with 18 bases between. This CDR3 contains 15 residues. DNA of the CDR3: TGCAGTGCTAGTACAAGACGGGACTTGTTCAATGAGCAGTTCTTC. It is translated as CSASTRRDLFNEQFF.